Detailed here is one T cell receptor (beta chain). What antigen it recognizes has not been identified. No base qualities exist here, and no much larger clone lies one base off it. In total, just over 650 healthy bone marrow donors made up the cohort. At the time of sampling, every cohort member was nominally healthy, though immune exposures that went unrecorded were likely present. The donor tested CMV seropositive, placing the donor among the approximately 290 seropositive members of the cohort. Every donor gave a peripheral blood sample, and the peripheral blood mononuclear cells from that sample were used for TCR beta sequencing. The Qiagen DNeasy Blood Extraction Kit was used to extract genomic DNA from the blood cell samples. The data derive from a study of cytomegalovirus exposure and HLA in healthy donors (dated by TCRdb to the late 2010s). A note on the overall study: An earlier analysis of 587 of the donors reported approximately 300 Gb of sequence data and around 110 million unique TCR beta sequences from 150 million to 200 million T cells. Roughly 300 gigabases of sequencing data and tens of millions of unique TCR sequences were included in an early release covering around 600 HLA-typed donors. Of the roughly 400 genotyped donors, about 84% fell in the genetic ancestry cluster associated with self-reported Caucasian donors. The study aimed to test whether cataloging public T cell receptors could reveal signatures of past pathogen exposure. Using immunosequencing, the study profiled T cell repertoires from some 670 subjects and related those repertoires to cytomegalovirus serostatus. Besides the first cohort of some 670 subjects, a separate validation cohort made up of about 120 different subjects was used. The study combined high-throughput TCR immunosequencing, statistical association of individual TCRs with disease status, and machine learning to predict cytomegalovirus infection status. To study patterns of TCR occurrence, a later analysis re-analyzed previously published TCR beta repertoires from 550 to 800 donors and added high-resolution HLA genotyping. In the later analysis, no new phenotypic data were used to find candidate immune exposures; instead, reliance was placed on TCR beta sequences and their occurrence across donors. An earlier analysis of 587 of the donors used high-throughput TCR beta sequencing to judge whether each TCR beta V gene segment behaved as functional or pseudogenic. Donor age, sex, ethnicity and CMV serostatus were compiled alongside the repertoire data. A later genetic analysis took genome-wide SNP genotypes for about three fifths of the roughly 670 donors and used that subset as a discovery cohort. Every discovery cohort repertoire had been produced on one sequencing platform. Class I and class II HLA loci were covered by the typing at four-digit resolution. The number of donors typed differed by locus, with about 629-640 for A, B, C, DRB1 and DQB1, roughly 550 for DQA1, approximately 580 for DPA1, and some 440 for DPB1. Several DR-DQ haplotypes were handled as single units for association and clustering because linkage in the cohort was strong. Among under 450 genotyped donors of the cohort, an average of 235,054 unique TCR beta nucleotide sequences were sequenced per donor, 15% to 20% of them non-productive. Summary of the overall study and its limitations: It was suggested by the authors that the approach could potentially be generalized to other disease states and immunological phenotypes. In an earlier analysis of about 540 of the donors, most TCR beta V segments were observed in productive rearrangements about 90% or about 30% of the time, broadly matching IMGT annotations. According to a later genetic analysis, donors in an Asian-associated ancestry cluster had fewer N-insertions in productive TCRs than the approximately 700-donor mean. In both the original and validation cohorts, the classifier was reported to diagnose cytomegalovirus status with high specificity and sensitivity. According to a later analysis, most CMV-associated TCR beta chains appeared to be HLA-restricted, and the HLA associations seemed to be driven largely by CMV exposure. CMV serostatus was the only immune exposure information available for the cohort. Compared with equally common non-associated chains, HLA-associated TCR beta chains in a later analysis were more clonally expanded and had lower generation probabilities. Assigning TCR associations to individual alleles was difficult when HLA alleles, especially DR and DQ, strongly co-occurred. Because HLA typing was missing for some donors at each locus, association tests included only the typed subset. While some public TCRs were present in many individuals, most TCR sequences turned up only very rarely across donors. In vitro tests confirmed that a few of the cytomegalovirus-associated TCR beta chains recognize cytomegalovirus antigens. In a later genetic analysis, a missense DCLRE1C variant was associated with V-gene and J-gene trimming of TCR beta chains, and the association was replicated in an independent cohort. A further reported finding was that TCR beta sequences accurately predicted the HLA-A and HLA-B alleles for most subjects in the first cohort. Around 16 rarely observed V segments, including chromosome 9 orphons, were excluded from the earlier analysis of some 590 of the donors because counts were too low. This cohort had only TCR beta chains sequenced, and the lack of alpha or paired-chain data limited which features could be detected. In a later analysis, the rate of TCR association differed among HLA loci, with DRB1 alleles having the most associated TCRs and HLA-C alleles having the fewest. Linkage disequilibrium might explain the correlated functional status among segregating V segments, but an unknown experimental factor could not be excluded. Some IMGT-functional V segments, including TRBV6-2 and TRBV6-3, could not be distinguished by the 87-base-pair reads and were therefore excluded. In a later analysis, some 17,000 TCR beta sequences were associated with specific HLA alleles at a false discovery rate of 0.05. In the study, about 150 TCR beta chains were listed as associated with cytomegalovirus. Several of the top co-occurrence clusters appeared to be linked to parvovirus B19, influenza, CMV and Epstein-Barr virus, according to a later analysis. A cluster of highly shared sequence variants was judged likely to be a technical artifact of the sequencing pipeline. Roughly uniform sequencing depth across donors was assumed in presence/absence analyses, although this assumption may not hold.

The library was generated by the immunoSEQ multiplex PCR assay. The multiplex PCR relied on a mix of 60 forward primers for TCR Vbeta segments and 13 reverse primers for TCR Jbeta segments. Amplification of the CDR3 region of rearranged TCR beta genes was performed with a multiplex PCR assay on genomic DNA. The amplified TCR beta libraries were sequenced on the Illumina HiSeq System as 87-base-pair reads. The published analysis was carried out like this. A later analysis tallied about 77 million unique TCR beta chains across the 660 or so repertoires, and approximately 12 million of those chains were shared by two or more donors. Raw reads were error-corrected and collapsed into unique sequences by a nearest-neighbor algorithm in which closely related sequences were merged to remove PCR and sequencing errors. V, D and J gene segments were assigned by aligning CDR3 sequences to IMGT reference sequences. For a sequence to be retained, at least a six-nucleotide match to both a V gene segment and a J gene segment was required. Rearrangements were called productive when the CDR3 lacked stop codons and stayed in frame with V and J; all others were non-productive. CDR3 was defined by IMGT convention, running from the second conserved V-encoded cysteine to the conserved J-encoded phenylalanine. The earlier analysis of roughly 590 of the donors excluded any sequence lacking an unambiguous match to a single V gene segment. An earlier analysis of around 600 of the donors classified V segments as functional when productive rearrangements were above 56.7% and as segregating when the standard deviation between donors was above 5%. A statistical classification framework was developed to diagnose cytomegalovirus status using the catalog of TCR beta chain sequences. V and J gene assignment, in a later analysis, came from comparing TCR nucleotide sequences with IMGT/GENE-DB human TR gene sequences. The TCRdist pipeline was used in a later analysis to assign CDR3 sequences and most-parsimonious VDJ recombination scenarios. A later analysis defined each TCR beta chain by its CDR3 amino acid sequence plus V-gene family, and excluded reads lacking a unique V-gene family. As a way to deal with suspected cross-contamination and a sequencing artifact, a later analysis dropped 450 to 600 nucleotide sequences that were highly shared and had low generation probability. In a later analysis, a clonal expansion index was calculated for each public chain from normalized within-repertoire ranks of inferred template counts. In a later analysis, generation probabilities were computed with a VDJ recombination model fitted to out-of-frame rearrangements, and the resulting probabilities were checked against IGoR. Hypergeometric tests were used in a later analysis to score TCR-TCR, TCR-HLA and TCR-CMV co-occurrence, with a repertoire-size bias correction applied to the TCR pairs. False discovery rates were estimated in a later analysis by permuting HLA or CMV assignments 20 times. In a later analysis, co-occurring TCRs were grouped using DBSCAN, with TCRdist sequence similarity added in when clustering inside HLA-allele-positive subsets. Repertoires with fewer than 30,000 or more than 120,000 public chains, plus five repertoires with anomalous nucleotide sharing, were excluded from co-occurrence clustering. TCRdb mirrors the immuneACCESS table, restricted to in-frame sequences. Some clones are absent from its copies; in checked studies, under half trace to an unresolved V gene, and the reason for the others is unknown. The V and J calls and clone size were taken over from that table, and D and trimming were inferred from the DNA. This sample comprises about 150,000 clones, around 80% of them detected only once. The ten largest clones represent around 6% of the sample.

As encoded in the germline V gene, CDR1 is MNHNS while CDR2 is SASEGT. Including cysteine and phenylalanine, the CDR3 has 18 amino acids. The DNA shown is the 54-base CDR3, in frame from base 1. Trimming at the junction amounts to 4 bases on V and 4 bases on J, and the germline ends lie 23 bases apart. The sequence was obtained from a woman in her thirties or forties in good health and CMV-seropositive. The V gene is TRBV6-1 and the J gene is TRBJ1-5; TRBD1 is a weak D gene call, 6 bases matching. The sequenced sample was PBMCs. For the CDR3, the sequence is CASSGWGLGGQRNQPQHF. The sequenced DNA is TGTGCCAGCAGTGGCTGGGGGTTGGGGGGGCAGCGGAATCAGCCCCAGCATTTT.